This is a list of T cell receptor beta chains from one sample in a study of a mutant IDH1 vaccine in newly diagnosed glioma. The protocol was immunoSEQ multiplex PCR, while the TCRdb copy is restricted to in-frame clones and leaves out a portion. The table shows fewer than 55,000 clones, with roughly 61% occurring only once. For these receptors, no antigen is known. Sequences were derived from peripheral blood mononuclear cells (PBMCs), sampled from a glioma patient whose treatment included an IDH1 peptide vaccine. The receptor source for this set is a man aged 35-49 years with glioma. Some clones in this sample may be carry-over from other donors' samples. Both conserved end residues are part of each CDR3. A D gene is named only where the DNA matches it firmly. The size field is filled for only some rows; it gives once, few, many or a size class.

clone size	D gene	V gene	J gene	CDR3 DNA	CDR3 protein
.	.	TRBV28	TRBJ2-5	TGTGCCAGCAGTTTAAGGCAGACCCTCCAGTACTTC	CASSLRQTLQYF
.	TRBD2	TRBV6-1	TRBJ2-3	TGTGCCAGCAGTGATCTCCGACTAGCCCTACGTCCGGATACGCAGTATTTT	CASSDLRLALRPDTQYF
.	.	TRBV6-5	TRBJ2-2	TGTGCCAGCAGTTACAGGCAGAACACCGGGGAGCTGTTTTTT	CASSYRQNTGELFF
.	TRBD1	TRBV6-5	TRBJ2-5	TGTGCCAGCAGTTACAACAGGGGGATCCAAGAGACCCAGTACTTC	CASSYNRGIQETQYF
.	TRBD2	TRBV10-1	TRBJ2-3	TGCGCCAGCAGTGATGCGCGGGGGAACACAGATACGCAGTATTTT	CASSDARGNTDTQYF
.	.	TRBV5-1	TRBJ2-3	TGCGCCAGCAGCTTGGGGCAGGTTTTCTTCACAGATACGCAGTATTTT	CASSLGQVFFTDTQYF
.	.	TRBV6-5	TRBJ2-5	TGTGCCAGCAGTTACGGAAGACAGTTTCCAGAGACCCAGTACTTC	CASSYGRQFPETQYF
few	.	TRBV4-1	TRBJ2-3	TGCGCCAGCAGCCAGGGGCCGGCAGATACGCAGTATTTT	CASSQGPADTQYF
.	.	TRBV19	TRBJ2-2	TGTGCCAGTTCCCAAACCGGAGGACTCACGAACACCGGGGAGCTGTTTTTT	CASSQTGGLTNTGELFF
medium-sized	.	TRBV19	TRBJ1-4	TGTGCCAGTAGGAGTGACAGAAAGGGTAGGAAACTGTTTTTT	CASRSDRKGRKLFF
.	.	TRBV2	TRBJ2-4	TGTGCCAGCAGTAGGACATTCGGCAAAAACATTCAGTACTTC	CASSRTFGKNIQYF
few	.	TRBV5-1	TRBJ1-2	TGCGCCAGCAGCCCCGGAGGCGACAGAGAATCCTATGGCTACACCTTC	CASSPGGDRESYGYTF
.	TRBD2	TRBV2	TRBJ2-2	TGTGCCAGCAGCCGCGACGAAGCGGGGGGAATAACGAACACCGGGGAGCTGTTTTTT	CASSRDEAGGITNTGELFF
.	.	TRBV6-6	TRBJ1-5	TGTGCCAGCACCATTCTCGCAGGACAGCCCCAGCATTTT	CASTILAGQPQHF
.	.	TRBV30	TRBJ1-1	TGTGCCTGGAGGTCGACCCTTTCGGGCCCTGAAGCTTTCTTT	CAWRSTLSGPEAFF